A selection of T cell receptor beta chains follows, all from one sample in a study of OX40 agonist ivuxolimab in advanced cancers. This table comes from immunoSEQ multiplex PCR, and its TCRdb copy is limited to in-frame clones, with some not included. Among tens of thousands of clones, approximately 80% were seen once, and the ten largest hold less than 15%. Sequenced material: CD4+ or CD8+ T cells sorted from blood, taken in a trial of the OX40 agonist ivuxolimab. Receptor source: an adult with an advanced solid tumor such as melanoma, head and neck, liver or kidney cancer. CDR3s include the opening cysteine and the closing phenylalanine or tryptophan. D genes are given only for firm matches. The size field is filled for only some rows; it gives once, few, many or a size class.

>TRBJ2-7|TRBV10-3|.|.|17
TGTGCCATCAGTGAGTCGGGCCAGCAGGGACCTTCCTACGAGCAGTACTTC
CAISESGQQGPSYEQYF
>TRBJ2-2|TRBV19|.|.|15
TGTGCCAGTAGTATTTGGCTAGCGAACACCGGGGAGCTGTTTTTT
CASSIWLANTGELFF
>TRBJ2-1|TRBV27|.|few|13
TGTGCCAGCAGTTTATCCAAACACAATGAGCAGTTCTTC
CASSLSKHNEQFF
>TRBJ2-2|TRBV6-6|TRBD1|.|15
TGTGCCAGCAGTGGCCAGGGGGCGATCACCGGGGAGCTGTTTTTT
CASSGQGAITGELFF
>TRBJ2-1|TRBV9|TRBD1|.|16
TGTGCCAGCAGCGGCGTAGGATTGGGACAGGGAAAATGGCAGTTCTTC
CASSGVGLGQGKWQFF
>TRBJ2-3|TRBV13|.|.|16
TGTGCCAGCAGCCCTAGAGGGGAGTGGGACACAGATACGCAGTATTTT
CASSPRGEWDTDTQYF
>TRBJ2-5|TRBV5-4|.|.|14
TGTGCCAGCAGCTTGTGGGGGGCTTGGGGGACCCAGTACTTC
CASSLWGAWGTQYF
>TRBJ2-1|TRBV7-6|.|.|16
TGTGCCAGCAGCCCCCCCGCGGCTAGCCCCTACAATGAGCAGTTCTTC
CASSPPAASPYNEQFF
>TRBJ2-1|TRBV28|.|.|17
TGTGCCAGCAGTTCCTACGTCGACAGGAACTCCTACAATGAGCAGTTCTTC
CASSSYVDRNSYNEQFF
>TRBJ1-4|TRBV9|.|.|16
TGTGCCAGCAGCGTAGGGGCGACAGGAGTCAATGAAAAACTGTTTTTT
CASSVGATGVNEKLFF
>TRBJ1-1|TRBV30|.|.|13
TGTGCCTGGACAGGGGATGGGGACACTGAAGCTTTCTTT
CAWTGDGDTEAFF
>TRBJ2-7|TRBV6-4|.|.|12
TGTGCCAGCAGTGATGGGGGTGGCGAGCAGTACTTC
CASSDGGGEQYF
>TRBJ2-1|TRBV30|.|.|14
TGTGCCTGGAGTGAGGTAGGGCCCCTTGGGGAGCAGTTCTTC
CAWSEVGPLGEQFF
>TRBJ1-2|TRBV28|.|once|15
TGTGCCAGCAGTCCCCTGGGGGCAGGGTATTATGGCTACACCTTC
CASSPLGAGYYGYTF
>TRBJ1-5|TRBV9|TRBD1|.|14
TGTGCCAGCAGCGGAGGGGGCAGCAATCAGCCCCAGCATTTT
CASSGGGSNQPQHF
>TRBJ2-7|TRBV6-1|TRBD1|few|15
TGTGCCAGCAGTGAAGACGGGACAGGGGGCTACGAGCAGTACTTC
CASSEDGTGGYEQYF
>TRBJ2-3|TRBV19|.|.|13
TGTGCCAGTAGTCCAGGGTTCCCAGATACGCAGTATTTT
CASSPGFPDTQYF
>TRBJ2-1|TRBV5-1|TRBD2|.|17
TGCGCCAGCAGCTTGGAGGGACTAGCGGGGGAGAAAAATGAGCAGTTCTTC
CASSLEGLAGEKNEQFF
>TRBJ1-2|TRBV9|.|.|15
TGTGCCAGCAGCGAACTACCCACAGGGAACTATGGCTACACCTTC
CASSELPTGNYGYTF
>TRBJ2-5|TRBV27|.|.|15
TGTGCCAGCAGTTCTCAGAGGACTCCTAATAAGACCCAGTACTTC
CASSSQRTPNKTQYF
>TRBJ1-1|TRBV4-1|.|.|13
TGCGCCAGCAGCCAAGGTGGGAACACTGAAGCTTTCTTT
CASSQGGNTEAFF
>TRBJ1-2|TRBV11-1|.|.|13
TGTGCCAGCAGCTTTGGGCCGGGCCATGGCTACACCTTC
CASSFGPGHGYTF
>TRBJ2-5|TRBV6-6|TRBD2|.|15
TGTGCCAGCAGTTACCGAGGACTAGCGGGGGAGACCCAGTACTTC
CASSYRGLAGETQYF
>TRBJ2-5|TRBV6-5|.|medium-sized|14
TGTGCCAGCAGCCCGGGCGGGATTACTGAGACCCAGTACTTC
CASSPGGITETQYF
>TRBJ2-7|TRBV4-1|.|.|15
TGCGCCAGCAGCCTTTCACAAAGCACGAGAGACGAGCAGTACTTC
CASSLSQSTRDEQYF
>TRBJ2-3|TRBV7-3|.|.|16
TGTGCCAGCAGCTTAACGACCCCCGCTAGCACAGATACGCAGTATTTT
CASSLTTPASTDTQYF
>TRBJ1-5|TRBV28|TRBD1|.|16
TGTGCCAGCAGTTTATGGACAGGGGCGCGCAATCAGCCCCAGCATTTT
CASSLWTGARNQPQHF
>TRBJ1-5|TRBV2|.|.|12
TGTGCCAGCAGTGAAACGCCTCAGCCCCAGCATTTT
CASSETPQPQHF
>TRBJ1-3|TRBV13|.|.|14
TGTGCCAGCATGGGCGAAGACTCTGGAAACACCATATATTTT
CASMGEDSGNTIYF
>TRBJ2-7|TRBV28|TRBD2|once|15
TGTGCCACCTTGTTAAGGGAGGGAGTCTCCTACGAGCAGTACTTC
CATLLREGVSYEQYF
>TRBJ2-7|TRBV4-3|.|.|14
TGCGCCAGCAGCCAAGAACTGTTAACCTACGAGCAGTACTTC
CASSQELLTYEQYF
>TRBJ1-2|TRBV28|.|.|15
TGTGCCAGCAGTTCCGGGGTGTCTGTGAGCTATGGCTACACCTTC
CASSSGVSVSYGYTF
>TRBJ2-7|TRBV14|.|.|11
TGTGCCAGCAGCCAAGGGTACGAGCAGTACTTC
CASSQGYEQYF
>TRBJ2-7|TRBV11-3|.|.|12
TGTGCCAGCAGCTTAGGGGGCGGTGAGCAGTACTTC
CASSLGGGEQYF
>TRBJ2-1|TRBV6-6|.|.|13
TGTGCCAGCATCTCAGGGGGGGCCAATGAGCAGTTCTTC
CASISGGANEQFF
>TRBJ2-4|TRBV6-6|.|.|15
TGTGCCAGCAGTTACCCGCGGGACAGCAAAAACATTCAGTACTTC
CASSYPRDSKNIQYF
>TRBJ1-5|TRBV15|TRBD1|.|18
TGTGCCACCAGCAGTGCCGGGACAGAACCTCGCGACAATCAGCCCCAGCATTTT
CATSSAGTEPRDNQPQHF